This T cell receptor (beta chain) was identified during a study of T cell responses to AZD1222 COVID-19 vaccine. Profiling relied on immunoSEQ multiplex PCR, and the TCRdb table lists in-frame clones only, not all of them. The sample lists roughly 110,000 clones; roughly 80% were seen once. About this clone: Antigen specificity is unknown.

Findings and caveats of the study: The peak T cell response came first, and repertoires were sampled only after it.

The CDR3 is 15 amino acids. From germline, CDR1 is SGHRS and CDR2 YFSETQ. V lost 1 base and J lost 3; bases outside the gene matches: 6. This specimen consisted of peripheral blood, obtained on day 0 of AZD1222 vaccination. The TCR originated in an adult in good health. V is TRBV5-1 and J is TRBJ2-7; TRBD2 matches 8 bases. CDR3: CASSLTAGAVYEQYF. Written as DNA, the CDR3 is TGCGCCAGCAGCTTGACAGCGGGGGCAGTCTACGAGCAGTACTTC.